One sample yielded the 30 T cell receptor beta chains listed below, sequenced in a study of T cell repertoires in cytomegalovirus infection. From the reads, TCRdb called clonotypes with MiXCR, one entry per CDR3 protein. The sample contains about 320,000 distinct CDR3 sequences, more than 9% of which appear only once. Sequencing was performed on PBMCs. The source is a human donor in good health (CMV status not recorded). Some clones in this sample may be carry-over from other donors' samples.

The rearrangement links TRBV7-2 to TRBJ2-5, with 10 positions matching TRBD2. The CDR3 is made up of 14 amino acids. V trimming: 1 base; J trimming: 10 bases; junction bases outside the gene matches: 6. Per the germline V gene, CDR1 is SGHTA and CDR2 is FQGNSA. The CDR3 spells CASSLVLAGAGQYF. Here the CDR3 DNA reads TGTGCCAGCAGCTTAGTGCTAGCGGGGGCGGGCCAGTACTTC.

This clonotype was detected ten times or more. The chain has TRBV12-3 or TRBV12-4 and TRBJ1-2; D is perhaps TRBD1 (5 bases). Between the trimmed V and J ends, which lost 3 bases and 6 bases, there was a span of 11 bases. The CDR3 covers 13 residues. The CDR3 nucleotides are TGTGCCAGCAGTTTTGTTCCGGGACATGGCTACACCTTC. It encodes CASSFVPGHGYTF.

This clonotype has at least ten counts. This CDR3 reads CASSFPGKDDEAFF. In DNA, the CDR3 is TGTGCCAGCAGCTTTCCGGGAAAGGACGATGAAGCTTTCTTT. J is TRBJ1-1 and V is TRBV7-9; D unclear. V was shortened by 3 bases and J by 7 bases, with 15 bases between the two germline ends. This CDR3 spans 14 amino acids. The germline V gene encodes CDR1 SEHNR and CDR2 FQNEAQ (reference sequence).

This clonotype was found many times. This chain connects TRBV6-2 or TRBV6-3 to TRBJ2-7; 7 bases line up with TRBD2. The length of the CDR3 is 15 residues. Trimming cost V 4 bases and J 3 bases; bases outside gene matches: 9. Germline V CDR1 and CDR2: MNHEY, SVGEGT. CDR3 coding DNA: TGTGCCAGCAGTTCCGCGGGGGTCACGGACTACGAGCAGTACTTC. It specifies CASSSAGVTDYEQYF.

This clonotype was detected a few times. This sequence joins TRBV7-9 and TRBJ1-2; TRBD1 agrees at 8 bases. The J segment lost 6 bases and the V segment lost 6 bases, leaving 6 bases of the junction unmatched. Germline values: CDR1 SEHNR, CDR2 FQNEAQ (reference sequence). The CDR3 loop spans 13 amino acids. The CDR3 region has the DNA TGTGCCAGCAGATCGACAGGGGTGAATGGCTACACCTTC. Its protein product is CASRSTGVNGYTF.

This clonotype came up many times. The CDR3 nucleotides are TGCAGTGCTAGAGGACTAGCGGGAAGGTTATATACGCAGTATTTT. Translation: CSARGLAGRLYTQYF. This chain joins TRBV20-1 and TRBJ2-3; 11 bases map to TRBD2. J gave up 7 bases and V 1 base, and 7 bases lay outside the gene matches. Germline V gives CDR1 DFQATT, CDR2 SNEGSKA (reference sequence). This CDR3 comprises 15 residues.

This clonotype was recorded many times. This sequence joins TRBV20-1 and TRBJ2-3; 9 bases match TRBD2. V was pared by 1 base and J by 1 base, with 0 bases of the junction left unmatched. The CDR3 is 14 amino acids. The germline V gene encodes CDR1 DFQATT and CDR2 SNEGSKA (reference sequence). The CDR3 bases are TGCAGTGCTAGAGGGACTAGCGGCACAGATACGCAGTATTTT. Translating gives CSARGTSGTDTQYF.

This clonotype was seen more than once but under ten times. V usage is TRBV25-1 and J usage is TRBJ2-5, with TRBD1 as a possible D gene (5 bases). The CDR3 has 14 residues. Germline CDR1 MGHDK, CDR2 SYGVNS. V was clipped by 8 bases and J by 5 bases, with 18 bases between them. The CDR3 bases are TGTGCCAGCGGGCACTGGGGCGGTTCGGAGACCCAGTACTTC. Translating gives CASGHWGGSETQYF.

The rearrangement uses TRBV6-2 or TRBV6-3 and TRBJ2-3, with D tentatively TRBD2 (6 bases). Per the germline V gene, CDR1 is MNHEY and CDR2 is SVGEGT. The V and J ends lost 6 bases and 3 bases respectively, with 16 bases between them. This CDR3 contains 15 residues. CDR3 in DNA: TGTGCCAGCAGCAACAGGCGGAGGGAGACAGATACGCAGTATTTT. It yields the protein CASSNRRRETDTQYF.

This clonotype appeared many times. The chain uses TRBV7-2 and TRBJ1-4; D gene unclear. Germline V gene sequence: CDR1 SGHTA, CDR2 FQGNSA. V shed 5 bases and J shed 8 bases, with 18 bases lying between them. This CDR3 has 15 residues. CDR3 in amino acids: CASSLDPHESEKLFF. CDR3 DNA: TGTGCCAGCAGCCTGGATCCTCATGAAAGCGAAAAACTGTTTTTT.

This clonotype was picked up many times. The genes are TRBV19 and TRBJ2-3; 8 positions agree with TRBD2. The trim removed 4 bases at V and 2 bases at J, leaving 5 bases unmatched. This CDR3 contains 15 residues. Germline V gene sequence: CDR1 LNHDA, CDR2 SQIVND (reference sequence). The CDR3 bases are TGTGCCAGTAGTACCAGGACTAGCTTCACAGATACGCAGTATTTT. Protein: CASSTRTSFTDTQYF. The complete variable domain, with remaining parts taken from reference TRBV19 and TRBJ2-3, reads DGGITQSPKYLFRKEGQNVTLSCEQNLNHDAMYWYRQDPGQGLRLIYYSQIVNDFQKGDIAEGYSVSREKKESFPLTVTSAQKNPTAFYLCASSTRTSFTDTQYFGPGTRLTVL.

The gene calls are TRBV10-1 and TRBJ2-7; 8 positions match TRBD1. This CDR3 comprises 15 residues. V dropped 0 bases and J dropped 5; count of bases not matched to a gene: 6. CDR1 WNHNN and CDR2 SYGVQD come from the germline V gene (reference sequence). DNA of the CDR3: TGCGCCAGCAGTGAGTCAGGCAGGGGGCGACACGAGCAGTACTTC. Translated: CASSESGRGRHEQYF.

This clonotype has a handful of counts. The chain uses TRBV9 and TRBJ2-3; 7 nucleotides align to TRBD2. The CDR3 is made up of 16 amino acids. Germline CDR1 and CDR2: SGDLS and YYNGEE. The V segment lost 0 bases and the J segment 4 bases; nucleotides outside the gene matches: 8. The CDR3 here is CASSVGPAGFSDTQYF. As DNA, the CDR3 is TGTGCCAGCAGCGTAGGTCCAGCGGGGTTTTCAGATACGCAGTATTTT.

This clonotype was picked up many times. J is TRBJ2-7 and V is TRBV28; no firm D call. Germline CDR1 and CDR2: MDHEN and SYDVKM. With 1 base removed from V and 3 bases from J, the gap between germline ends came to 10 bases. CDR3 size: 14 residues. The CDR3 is CASSLYGSSYEQYF. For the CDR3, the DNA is TGTGCCAGCAGTTTATACGGTAGTAGCTACGAGCAGTACTTC. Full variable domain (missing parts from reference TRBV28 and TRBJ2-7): DVKVTQSSRYLVKRTGEKVFLECVQDMDHENMFWYRQDPGLGLRLIYFSYDVKMKEKGDIPEGYSVSREKKERFSLILESASTNQTSMYLCASSLYGSSYEQYFGPGTRLTVT.

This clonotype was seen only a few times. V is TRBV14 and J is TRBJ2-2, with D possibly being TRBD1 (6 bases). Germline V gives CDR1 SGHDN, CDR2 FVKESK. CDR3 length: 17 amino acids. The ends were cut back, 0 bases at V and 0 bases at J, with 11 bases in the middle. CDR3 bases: TGTGCCAGCAGCCAAGACTTAGGACAGTCGAACACCGGGGAGCTGTTTTTT. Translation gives CASSQDLGQSNTGELFF.

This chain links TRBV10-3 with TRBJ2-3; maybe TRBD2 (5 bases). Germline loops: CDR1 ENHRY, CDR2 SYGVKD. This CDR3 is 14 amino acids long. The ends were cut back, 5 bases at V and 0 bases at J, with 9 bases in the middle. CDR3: CAISSGPSTDTQYF. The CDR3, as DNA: TGTGCCATCAGTAGCGGACCTAGCACAGATACGCAGTATTTT.

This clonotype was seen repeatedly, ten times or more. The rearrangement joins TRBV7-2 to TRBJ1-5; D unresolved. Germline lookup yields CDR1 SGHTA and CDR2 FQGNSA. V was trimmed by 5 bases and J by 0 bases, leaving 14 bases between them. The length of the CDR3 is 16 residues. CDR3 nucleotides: TGTGCCAGCAGCCCCGTCGGAGACGATAGCAATCAGCCCCAGCATTTT. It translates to CASSPVGDDSNQPQHF.

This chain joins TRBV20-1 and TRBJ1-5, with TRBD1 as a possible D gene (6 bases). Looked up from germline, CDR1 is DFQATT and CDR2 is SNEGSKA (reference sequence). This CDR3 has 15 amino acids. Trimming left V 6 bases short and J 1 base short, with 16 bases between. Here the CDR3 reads CSAKPGAWSNQPQHF. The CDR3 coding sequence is TGCAGTGCAAAACCAGGGGCATGGAGCAATCAGCCCCAGCATTTT.

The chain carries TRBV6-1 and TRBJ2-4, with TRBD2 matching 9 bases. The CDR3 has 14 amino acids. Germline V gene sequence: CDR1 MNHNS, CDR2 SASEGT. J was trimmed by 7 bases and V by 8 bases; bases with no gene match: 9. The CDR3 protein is CASGWAGGHNIQYF. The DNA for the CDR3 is TGTGCCAGCGGCTGGGCGGGGGGGCACAACATTCAGTACTTC.

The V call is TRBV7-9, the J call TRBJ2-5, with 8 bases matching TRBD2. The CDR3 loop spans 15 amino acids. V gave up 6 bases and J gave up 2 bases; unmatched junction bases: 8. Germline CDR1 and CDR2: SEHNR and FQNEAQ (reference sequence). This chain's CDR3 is CASSPSGRSQETQYF. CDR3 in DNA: TGTGCCAGCAGTCCCAGCGGGAGATCTCAAGAGACCCAGTACTTC.

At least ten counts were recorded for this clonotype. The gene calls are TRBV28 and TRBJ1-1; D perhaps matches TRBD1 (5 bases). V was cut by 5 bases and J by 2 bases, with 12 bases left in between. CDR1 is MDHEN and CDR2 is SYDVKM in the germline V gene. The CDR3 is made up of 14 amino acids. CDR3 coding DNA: TGTGCCAGCAGTAAGCGGGGGATCAACACTGAAGCTTTCTTT. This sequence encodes CASSKRGINTEAFF.

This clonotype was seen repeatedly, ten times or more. The CDR3 sequence: CASSLVWGRDQPQHF. The CDR3 DNA is TGTGCCAGCAGCTTAGTGTGGGGCCGGGATCAGCCCCAGCATTTT. The chain links TRBV7-2 to TRBJ1-5; TRBD1 is a possible D gene (5 bases). V lost 1 base, J lost 5 bases, and 12 bases lay in between. This CDR3 region has 15 residues. Germline V lookup: CDR1 SGHTA, CDR2 FQGNSA.

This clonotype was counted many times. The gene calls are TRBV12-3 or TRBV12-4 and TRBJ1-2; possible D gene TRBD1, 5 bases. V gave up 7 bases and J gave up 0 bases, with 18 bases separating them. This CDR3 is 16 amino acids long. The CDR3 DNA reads TGTGCCAGCAAAGGGGACGGAAGCCAGCCTAACTATGGCTACACCTTC. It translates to CASKGDGSQPNYGYTF.

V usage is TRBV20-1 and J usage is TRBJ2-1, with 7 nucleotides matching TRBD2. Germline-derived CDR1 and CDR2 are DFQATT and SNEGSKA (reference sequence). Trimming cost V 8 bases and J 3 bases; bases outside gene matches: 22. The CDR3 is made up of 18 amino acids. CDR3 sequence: CSIGYRSGGSTLYNEQFF. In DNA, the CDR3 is TGCAGTATTGGGTATCGGTCGGGCGGGAGCACCCTCTACAATGAGCAGTTCTTC.

DNA of the CDR3: TGTGCCAGCAGTTATGTTACCTACGAGCAGTACTTC. Its protein product is CASSYVTYEQYF. V usage is TRBV28 and J usage is TRBJ2-7, with no clear D. V lost 4 bases and J lost 2, with 6 bases in between. Germline CDR1 is MDHEN and CDR2 is SYDVKM. The CDR3 runs to 12 residues.

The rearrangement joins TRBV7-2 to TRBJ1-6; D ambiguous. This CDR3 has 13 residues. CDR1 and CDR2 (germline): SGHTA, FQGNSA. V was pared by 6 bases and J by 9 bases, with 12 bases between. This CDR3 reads CASSEPVGSPLHF. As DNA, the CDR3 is TGTGCCAGCAGTGAGCCCGTGGGTTCACCCCTCCACTTT.

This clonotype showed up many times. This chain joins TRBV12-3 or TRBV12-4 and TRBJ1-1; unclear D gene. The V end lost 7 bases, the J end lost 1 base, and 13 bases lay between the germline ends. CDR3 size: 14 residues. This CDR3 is CASTKREQNTEAFF. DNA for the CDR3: TGTGCCAGCACCAAAAGGGAGCAGAACACTGAAGCTTTCTTT.

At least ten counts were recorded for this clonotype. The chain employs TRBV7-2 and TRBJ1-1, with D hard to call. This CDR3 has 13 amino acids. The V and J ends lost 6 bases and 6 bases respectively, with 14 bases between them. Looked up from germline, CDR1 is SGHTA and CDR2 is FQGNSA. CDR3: CASSTGPFPEAFF. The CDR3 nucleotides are TGTGCCAGCAGTACGGGCCCTTTCCCTGAAGCTTTCTTT.

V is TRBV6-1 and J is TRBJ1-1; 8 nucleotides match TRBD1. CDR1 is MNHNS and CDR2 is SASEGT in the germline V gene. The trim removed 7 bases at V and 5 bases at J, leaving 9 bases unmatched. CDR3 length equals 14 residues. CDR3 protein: CASTSRGRGTEAFF. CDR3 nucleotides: TGTGCCAGCACTTCCAGGGGGCGCGGGACTGAAGCTTTCTTT.

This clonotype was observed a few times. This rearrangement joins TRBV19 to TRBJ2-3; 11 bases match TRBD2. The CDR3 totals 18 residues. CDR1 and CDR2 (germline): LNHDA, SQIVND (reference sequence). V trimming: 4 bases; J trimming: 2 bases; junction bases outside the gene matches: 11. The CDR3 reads CASSRAILAGAPTDTQYF. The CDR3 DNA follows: TGTGCCAGTAGTAGGGCAATACTAGCGGGGGCACCCACAGATACGCAGTATTTT.